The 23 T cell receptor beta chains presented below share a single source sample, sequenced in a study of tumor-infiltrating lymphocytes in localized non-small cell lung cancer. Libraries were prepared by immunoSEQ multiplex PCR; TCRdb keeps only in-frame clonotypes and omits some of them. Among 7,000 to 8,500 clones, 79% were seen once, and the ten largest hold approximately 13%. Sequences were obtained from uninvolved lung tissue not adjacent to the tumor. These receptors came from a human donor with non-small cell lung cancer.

The DNA of the CDR3 is TGTGCCAGCAGCCTAGGGACTAGCCGGGCACCCACAGATACGCAGTATTTT. This encodes CASSLGTSRAPTDTQYF. The rearrangement joins TRBV5-4 to TRBJ2-3; 9 nucleotides match TRBD2. Germline loops: CDR1 SGHNT, CDR2 YYREEE (reference sequence). This CDR3 has 17 amino acids. After removal of 4 bases from V and 2 bases from J, the junction contained 11 bases not matched to a gene. Based on the CDR3 plus reference TRBV5-4 and TRBJ2-3, the full variable domain is ETGVTQSPTHLIKTRGQQVTLRCSSQSGHNTVSWYQQALGQGPQFIFQYYREEENGRGNFPPRFSGLQFPNYSSELNVNALELDDSALYLCASSLGTSRAPTDTQYFGPGTRLTVL.

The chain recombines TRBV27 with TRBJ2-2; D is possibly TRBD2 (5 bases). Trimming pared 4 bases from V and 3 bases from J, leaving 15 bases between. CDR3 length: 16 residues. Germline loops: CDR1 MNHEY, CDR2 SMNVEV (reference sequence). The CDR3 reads CASSSRPGGYTGELFF. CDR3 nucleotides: TGTGCCAGCAGTTCCCGCCCCGGAGGATACACCGGGGAGCTGTTTTTT.

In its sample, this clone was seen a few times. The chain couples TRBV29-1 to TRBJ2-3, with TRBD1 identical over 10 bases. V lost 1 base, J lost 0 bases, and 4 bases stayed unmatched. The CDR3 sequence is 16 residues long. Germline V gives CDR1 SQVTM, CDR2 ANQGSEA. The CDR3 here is CSVEGGQGISTDTQYF. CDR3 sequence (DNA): TGCAGCGTTGAAGGGGGACAGGGGATTAGCACAGATACGCAGTATTTT.

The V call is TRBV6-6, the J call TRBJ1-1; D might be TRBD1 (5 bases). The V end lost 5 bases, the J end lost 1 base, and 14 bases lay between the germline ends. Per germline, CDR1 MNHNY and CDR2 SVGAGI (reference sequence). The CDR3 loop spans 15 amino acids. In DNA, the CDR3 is TGTGCCAGCAGTCTCCTTAGACAGACGAACACTGAAGCTTTCTTT. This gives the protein CASSLLRQTNTEAFF.

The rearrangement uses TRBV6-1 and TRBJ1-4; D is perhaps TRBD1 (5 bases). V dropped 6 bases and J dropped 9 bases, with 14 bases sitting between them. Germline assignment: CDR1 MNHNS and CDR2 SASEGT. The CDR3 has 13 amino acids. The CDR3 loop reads CASSDRGVKKLFF. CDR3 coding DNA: TGTGCCAGCAGCGACAGAGGAGTGAAAAAACTGTTTTTT.

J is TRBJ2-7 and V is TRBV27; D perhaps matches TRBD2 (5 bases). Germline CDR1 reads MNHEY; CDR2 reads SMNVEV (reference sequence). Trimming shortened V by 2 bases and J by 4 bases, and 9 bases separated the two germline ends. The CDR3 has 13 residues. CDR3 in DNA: TGTGCCAGCAGTTTAGGACTTGAATACGAGCAGTACTTC. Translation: CASSLGLEYEQYF.

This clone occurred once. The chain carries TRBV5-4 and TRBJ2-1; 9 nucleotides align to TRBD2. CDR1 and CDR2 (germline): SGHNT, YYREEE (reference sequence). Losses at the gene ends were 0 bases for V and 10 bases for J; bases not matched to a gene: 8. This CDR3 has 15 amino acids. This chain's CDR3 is CASSLDGVAGAEQFF. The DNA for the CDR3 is TGTGCCAGCAGCTTGGATGGTGTAGCGGGAGCGGAGCAGTTCTTC.

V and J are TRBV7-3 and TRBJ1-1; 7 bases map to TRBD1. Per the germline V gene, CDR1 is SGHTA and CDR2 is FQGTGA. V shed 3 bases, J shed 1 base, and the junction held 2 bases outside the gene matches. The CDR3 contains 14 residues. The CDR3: CASSLGQTNTEAFF. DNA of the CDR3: TGTGCCAGCAGCTTGGGACAGACGAACACTGAAGCTTTCTTT.

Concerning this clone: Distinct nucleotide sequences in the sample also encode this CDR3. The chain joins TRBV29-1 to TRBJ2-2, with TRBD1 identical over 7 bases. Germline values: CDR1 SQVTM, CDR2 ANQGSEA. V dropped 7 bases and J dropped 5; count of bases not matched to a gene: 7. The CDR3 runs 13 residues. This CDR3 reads CSAPDRDTGELFF. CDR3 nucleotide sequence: TGCAGCGCCCCTGACAGGGATACCGGGGAGCTGTTTTTT.

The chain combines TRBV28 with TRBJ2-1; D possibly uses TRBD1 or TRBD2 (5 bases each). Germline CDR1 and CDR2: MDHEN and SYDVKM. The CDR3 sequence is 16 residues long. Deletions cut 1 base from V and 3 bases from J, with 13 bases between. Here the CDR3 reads CASSLYGRGNYNEQFF. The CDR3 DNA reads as TGTGCCAGCAGTTTATATGGTCGGGGCAACTACAATGAGCAGTTCTTC.

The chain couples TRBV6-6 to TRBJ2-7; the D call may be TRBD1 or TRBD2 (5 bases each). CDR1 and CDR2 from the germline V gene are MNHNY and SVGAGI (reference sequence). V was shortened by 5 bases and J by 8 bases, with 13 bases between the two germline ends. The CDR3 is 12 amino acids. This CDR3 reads CASSEGPGKQYF. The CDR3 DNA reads TGTGCCAGCAGTGAGGGACCGGGTAAGCAGTACTTC.

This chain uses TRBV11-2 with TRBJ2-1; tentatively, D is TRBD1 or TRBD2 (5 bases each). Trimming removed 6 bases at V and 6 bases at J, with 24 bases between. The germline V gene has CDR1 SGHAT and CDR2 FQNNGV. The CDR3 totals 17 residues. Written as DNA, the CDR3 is TGTGCCAGCAGTCAGCCCCCCTGGGACCGATGGAGCAATGAGCAGTTCTTC. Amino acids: CASSQPPWDRWSNEQFF.

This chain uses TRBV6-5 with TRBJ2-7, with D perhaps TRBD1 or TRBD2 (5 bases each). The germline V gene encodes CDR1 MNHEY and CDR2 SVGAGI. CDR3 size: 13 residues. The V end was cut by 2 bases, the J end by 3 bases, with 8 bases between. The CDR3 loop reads CASSYARGYEQYF. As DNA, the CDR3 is TGTGCCAGCAGTTACGCGAGGGGCTACGAGCAGTACTTC.

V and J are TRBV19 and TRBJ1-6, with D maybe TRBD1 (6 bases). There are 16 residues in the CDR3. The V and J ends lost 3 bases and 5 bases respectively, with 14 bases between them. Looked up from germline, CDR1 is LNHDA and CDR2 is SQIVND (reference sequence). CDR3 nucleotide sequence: TGTGCCAGTAGTATCCTGCGGGGGGCGAATAATTCACCCCTCCACTTT. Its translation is CASSILRGANNSPLHF.

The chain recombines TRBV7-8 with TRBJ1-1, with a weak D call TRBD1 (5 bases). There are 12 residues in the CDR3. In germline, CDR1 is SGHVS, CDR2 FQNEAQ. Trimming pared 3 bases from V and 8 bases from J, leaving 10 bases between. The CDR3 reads CASSLGGEEAFF. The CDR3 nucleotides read TGTGCCAGCAGCTTGGGAGGGGAAGAAGCTTTCTTT.

CDR3 DNA: TGTGCCAGCAGCTTAACAGGGGGCGAGCAGTACTTC. It yields the protein CASSLTGGEQYF. This chain connects TRBV7-3 to TRBJ2-7, with D possibly TRBD1 on 6 matching bases. Germline CDR1 SGHTA, CDR2 FQGTGA. Between the trimmed V and J ends, which lost 0 bases and 6 bases, there was a span of 6 bases. The CDR3 loop spans 12 amino acids.

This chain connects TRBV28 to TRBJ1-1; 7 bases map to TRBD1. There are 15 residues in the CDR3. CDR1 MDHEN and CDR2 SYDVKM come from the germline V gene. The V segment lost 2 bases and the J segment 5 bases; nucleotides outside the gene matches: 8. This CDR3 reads CASSLETGEATEAFF. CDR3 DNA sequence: TGTGCCAGCAGTTTAGAAACAGGGGAAGCGACTGAAGCTTTCTTT.

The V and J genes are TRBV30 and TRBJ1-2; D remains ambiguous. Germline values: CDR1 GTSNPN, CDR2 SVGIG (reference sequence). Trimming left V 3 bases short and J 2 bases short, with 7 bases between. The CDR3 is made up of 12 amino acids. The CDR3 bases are TGTGCCTGGAGCTCGGGGAACTATGGCTACACCTTC. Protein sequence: CAWSSGNYGYTF.

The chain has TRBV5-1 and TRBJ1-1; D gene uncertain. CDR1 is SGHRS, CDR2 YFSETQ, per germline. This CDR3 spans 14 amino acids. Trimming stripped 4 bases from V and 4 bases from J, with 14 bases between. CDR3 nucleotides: TGCGCCAGCAGCCTCGACGCTTCTAGCACTGAAGCTTTCTTT. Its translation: CASSLDASSTEAFF.

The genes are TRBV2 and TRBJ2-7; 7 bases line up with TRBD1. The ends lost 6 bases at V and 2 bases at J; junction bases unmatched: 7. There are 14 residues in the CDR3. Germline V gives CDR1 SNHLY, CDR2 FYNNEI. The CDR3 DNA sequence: TGTGCCAGCAGCTCGACAGGGAAAACCTACGAGCAGTACTTC. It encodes CASSSTGKTYEQYF. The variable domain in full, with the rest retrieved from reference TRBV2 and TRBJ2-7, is EPEVTQTPSHQVTQMGQEVILRCVPISNHLYFYWYRQILGQKVEFLVSFYNNEISEKSEIFDDQFSVERPDGSNFTLKIRSTKLEDSAMYFCASSSTGKTYEQYFGPGTRLTVT.

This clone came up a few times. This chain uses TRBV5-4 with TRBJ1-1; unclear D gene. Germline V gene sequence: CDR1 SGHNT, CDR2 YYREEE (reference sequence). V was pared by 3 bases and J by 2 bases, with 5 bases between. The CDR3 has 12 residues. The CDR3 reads CASSSTNTEAFF. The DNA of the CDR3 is TGTGCCAGCAGCTCCACTAACACTGAAGCTTTCTTT.

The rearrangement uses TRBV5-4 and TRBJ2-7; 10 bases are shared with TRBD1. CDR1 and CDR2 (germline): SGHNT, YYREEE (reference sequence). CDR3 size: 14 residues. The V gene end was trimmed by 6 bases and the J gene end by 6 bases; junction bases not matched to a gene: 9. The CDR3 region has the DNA TGTGCCAGCACCGTGGGGACAGGGGTTTCCGAGCAGTACTTC. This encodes CASTVGTGVSEQYF.

The CDR3 region is CASSVATGGGETQYF. CDR3 bases: TGTGCCAGCAGCGTAGCTACGGGAGGGGGGGAGACCCAGTACTTC. V and J are TRBV9 and TRBJ2-5, with TRBD2 matching 8 bases. The germline V gene encodes CDR1 SGDLS and CDR2 YYNGEE. Trimming at V came to 0 bases and at J to 5 bases, leaving 6 bases not matched to a gene. The CDR3 is 15 residues long.